This T cell receptor (beta chain) was retrieved from a study of cytomegalovirus exposure and HLA in healthy donors. Study conclusions and caveats: Common viral pathogens seemed, in a later analysis, to connect with several of the most significant clusters. The CMV antigen specificity of a few CMV-associated chains was confirmed through in vitro analysis.

A note on this clone: Antigen specificity is unknown.

PCR amplification relied on 60 Vbeta primers (plus 13 Jbeta primers). Measured with immunoSEQ multiplex PCR; TCRdb has only the in-frame clones, and not every one. The sample lists roughly 160,000 clones, roughly 80% occurring once. Germline-derived CDR1 and CDR2 are SGHAT and FQNNGV. The V and J ends lost 5 bases and 1 base, in that order; junction bases with no gene match: 3. The CDR3 runs to 14 residues. The sequenced sample consisted of PBMCs. The chain carries TRBV11-2 and TRBJ1-1, with 8 bases matching TRBD1. The sequence was obtained from a man in his fifties or sixties in good health and CMV-seropositive. The CDR3 DNA follows: TGTGCCAGCAGCCCTGGGACAGGGAACACTGAAGCTTTCTTT. It yields the protein CASSPGTGNTEAFF.